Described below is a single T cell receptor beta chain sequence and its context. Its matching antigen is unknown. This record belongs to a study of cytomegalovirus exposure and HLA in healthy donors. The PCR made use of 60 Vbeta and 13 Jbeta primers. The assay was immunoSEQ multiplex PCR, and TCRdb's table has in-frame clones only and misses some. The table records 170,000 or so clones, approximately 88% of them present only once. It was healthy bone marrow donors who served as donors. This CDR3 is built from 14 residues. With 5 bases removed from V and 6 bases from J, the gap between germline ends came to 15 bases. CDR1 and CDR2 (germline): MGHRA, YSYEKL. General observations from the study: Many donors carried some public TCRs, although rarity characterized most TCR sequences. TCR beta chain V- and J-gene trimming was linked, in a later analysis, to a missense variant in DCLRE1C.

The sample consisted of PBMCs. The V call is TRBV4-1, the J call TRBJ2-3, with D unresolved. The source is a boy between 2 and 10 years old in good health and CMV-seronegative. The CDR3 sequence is CASSFETLEDTQYF. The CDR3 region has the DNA TGCGCCAGCAGCTTCGAGACGTTGGAGGATACGCAGTATTTT.